A selection of T cell receptor beta chains follows, all from one sample in a study of CD8 T cells in Susac syndrome. TCRdb independently ran MiXCR on the immunoSEQ multiplex PCR reads; one entry per CDR3 protein. The sample has about 280,000 distinct CDR3 sequences, around 84% seen once. The sample consisted of CD8+ T cells from PBMCs. The receptors were gathered from a human donor with multiple sclerosis. CDR3s include the opening cysteine and the closing phenylalanine or tryptophan. D genes are given only for firm matches. Only some rows state a clone size, as once, few, many or a class for expanded clones.

D gene: TRBD1; J gene: TRBJ2-7; clone size: .; V gene: TRBV12-3/TRBV12-4; CDR3 protein: CASSLRRDRYEQYF; CDR3 DNA: TGTGCCAGCAGTTTGCGTCGGGACAGATACGAGCAGTACTTC
D gene: .; J gene: TRBJ1-1; clone size: .; V gene: TRBV27; CDR3 protein: CASSLGGRVTEAFF; CDR3 DNA: TGTGCCAGCAGTTTGGGGGGGAGGGTCACTGAAGCTTTCTTT
D gene: TRBD2; J gene: TRBJ2-1; clone size: .; V gene: TRBV3-1; CDR3 protein: CASSQVASGRAAHNEQFF; CDR3 DNA: TGTGCCAGCAGCCAAGTGGCGAGCGGGAGGGCCGCCCACAATGAGCAGTTCTTC
D gene: .; J gene: TRBJ2-7; clone size: .; V gene: TRBV27; CDR3 protein: CASSYGRDVSYEQYF; CDR3 DNA: TGTGCCAGCAGTTATGGACGGGATGTATCCTACGAGCAGTACTTC
D gene: .; J gene: TRBJ2-2; clone size: .; V gene: TRBV29-1; CDR3 protein: CSVGVGEWTGELFF; CDR3 DNA: TGCAGCGTTGGTGTGGGAGAGTGGACCGGGGAGCTGTTTTTT
D gene: TRBD2; J gene: TRBJ2-3; clone size: .; V gene: TRBV5-1; CDR3 protein: CASMERLAGVPDTQYF; CDR3 DNA: TGCGCCAGCATGGAACGACTAGCGGGAGTGCCAGATACGCAGTATTTT
D gene: .; J gene: TRBJ2-1; clone size: .; V gene: TRBV14; CDR3 protein: CASSQRRRLLKYNEQFF; CDR3 DNA: TGTGCCAGCAGCCAAAGAAGGAGACTATTGAAGTACAATGAGCAGTTCTTC
D gene: .; J gene: TRBJ1-4; clone size: .; V gene: TRBV27; CDR3 protein: CASRNTGLDEKLFF; CDR3 DNA: TGTGCCAGCAGGAATACAGGGTTAGATGAAAAACTGTTTTTT
D gene: .; J gene: TRBJ1-5; clone size: .; V gene: TRBV5-1; CDR3 protein: CASSSSAGGFIQPQHF; CDR3 DNA: TGCGCCAGCAGCTCCTCCGCGGGGGGGTTTATTCAGCCCCAGCATTTT
D gene: TRBD1; J gene: TRBJ2-5; clone size: .; V gene: TRBV7-9; CDR3 protein: CASSRTGTSETQYF; CDR3 DNA: TGTGCCAGCAGCCGGACAGGGACCTCGGAGACCCAGTACTTC
D gene: TRBD2; J gene: TRBJ2-2; clone size: .; V gene: TRBV9; CDR3 protein: CASSVDLREGAGELFF; CDR3 DNA: TGTGCCAGCAGCGTAGACCTGCGGGAGGGCGCCGGGGAGCTGTTTTTT
D gene: TRBD1; J gene: TRBJ1-1; clone size: once; V gene: TRBV6-1; CDR3 protein: CASSDPGQGRNTEAFF; CDR3 DNA: TGTGCCAGCAGTGACCCGGGACAGGGGCGGAACACTGAAGCTTTCTTT
D gene: .; J gene: TRBJ2-2; clone size: .; V gene: TRBV9; CDR3 protein: CASSVDRARNTGELFF; CDR3 DNA: TGTGCCAGCAGCGTAGATAGGGCCCGGAACACCGGGGAGCTGTTTTTT
D gene: .; J gene: TRBJ1-2; clone size: .; V gene: TRBV27; CDR3 protein: CATSLTGGNYGYTF; CDR3 DNA: TGTGCCACCAGCTTGACAGGAGGTAACTATGGCTACACCTTC
D gene: TRBD2; J gene: TRBJ2-2; clone size: .; V gene: TRBV9; CDR3 protein: CASSRAGREAGELFF; CDR3 DNA: TGTGCCAGCAGCCGGGCAGGGCGGGAGGCCGGGGAGCTGTTTTTT
D gene: TRBD2; J gene: TRBJ2-2; clone size: .; V gene: TRBV7-6; CDR3 protein: CASSLVAGGNTGELFF; CDR3 DNA: TGTGCCAGCAGCTTAGTGGCGGGAGGGAACACCGGGGAGCTGTTTTTT
D gene: .; J gene: TRBJ2-5; clone size: .; V gene: TRBV7-9; CDR3 protein: CASSSEEEGTQYF; CDR3 DNA: TGTGCCAGCAGCTCGGAGGAGGAGGGGACCCAGTACTTC
D gene: .; J gene: TRBJ2-7; clone size: few; V gene: TRBV12-3/TRBV12-4; CDR3 protein: CASSLGDSAVYEQYF; CDR3 DNA: TGTGCCAGCAGTTTAGGCGATTCTGCCGTATACGAGCAGTACTTC
D gene: .; J gene: TRBJ2-7; clone size: .; V gene: TRBV20-1; CDR3 protein: CSARHLDYEQYF; CDR3 DNA: TGCAGTGCCAGACACTTAGACTACGAGCAGTACTTC
D gene: .; J gene: TRBJ2-2; clone size: .; V gene: TRBV7-2; CDR3 protein: CASSLAVRASNTGELFF; CDR3 DNA: TGTGCCAGCAGCTTAGCGGTTAGGGCCTCGAACACCGGGGAGCTGTTTTTT
D gene: .; J gene: TRBJ2-7; clone size: .; V gene: TRBV29-1; CDR3 protein: CSVEGQSAYEQYF; CDR3 DNA: TGCAGCGTTGAGGGCCAGTCGGCCTACGAGCAGTACTTC
D gene: .; J gene: TRBJ2-1; clone size: .; V gene: TRBV9; CDR3 protein: CASSRDRSSYNEQFF; CDR3 DNA: TGTGCCAGCAGCCGAGACAGGAGCTCCTACAATGAGCAGTTCTTC
D gene: .; J gene: TRBJ2-5; clone size: once; V gene: TRBV9; CDR3 protein: CASSARQARETQYF; CDR3 DNA: TGTGCCAGCAGCGCTAGACAGGCTAGAGAGACCCAGTACTTC
D gene: TRBD1; J gene: TRBJ1-1; clone size: .; V gene: TRBV29-1; CDR3 protein: CSVEEDRFAFF; CDR3 DNA: TGCAGCGTTGAAGAGGACAGGTTTGCTTTCTTT
D gene: TRBD1; J gene: TRBJ1-5; clone size: .; V gene: TRBV27; CDR3 protein: CASSSTGRRGPNNQPQHF; CDR3 DNA: TGTGCCAGCAGTTCGACAGGGAGGCGAGGGCCCAACAATCAGCCCCAGCATTTT